This T cell receptor (beta chain) was recorded in a study of shared T cell receptors in the human thymus. The repertoire was sequenced with immunoSEQ multiplex PCR; TCRdb's copy has only in-frame clones and lacks some. The top ten clones hold about 0.013% of a sample with 540,000 or so clones, 70% to 80% of them seen once. V gave up 11 bases and J gave up 0 bases, with 14 bases separating them. The germline CDR1 and CDR2 sequences are MDHEN and SYDVKM. The CDR3 length is 13 residues. This clone was counted a few times. Another study also made use of these data, one on human thymus T cells. As that study records: Thymic samples were excised during corrective heart operations.

The chain recombines TRBV28 with TRBJ2-7; D perhaps matches TRBD1 (5 bases). The receptor comes from a boy under three years old with a congenital heart defect. Material: thymocytes. The CDR3 DNA reads as TGTGCCGTAAGGGGCACCAGCTCCTACGAGCAGTACTTC. This encodes CAVRGTSSYEQYF.